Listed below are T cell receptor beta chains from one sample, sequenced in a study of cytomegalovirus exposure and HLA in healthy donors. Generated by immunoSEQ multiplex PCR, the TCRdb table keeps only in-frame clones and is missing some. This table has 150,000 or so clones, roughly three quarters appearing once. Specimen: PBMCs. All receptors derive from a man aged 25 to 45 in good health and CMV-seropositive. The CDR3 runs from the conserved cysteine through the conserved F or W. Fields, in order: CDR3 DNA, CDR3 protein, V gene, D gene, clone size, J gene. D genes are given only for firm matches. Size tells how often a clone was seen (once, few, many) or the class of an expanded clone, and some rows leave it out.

TGCAGCGTTGAACATAGGTCTGGAGTCACTAGGTATGAAGAGCAGTTCTTC	CSVEHRSGVTRYEEQFF	TRBV29-1	NA	few	TRBJ2-1
TGTGCCAGCAGCATGCGACAGGGGTTCTATGGCTACACCTTC	CASSMRQGFYGYTF	TRBV2	TRBD1	NA	TRBJ1-2
TGTGCCAGCAGCCCACGGACTAGCGGGACTGAAGTACCCGGGGAGCTGTTTTTT	CASSPRTSGTEVPGELFF	TRBV9	TRBD2	NA	TRBJ2-2
TGTGCCAGCAGCTTGGCCGCGGGGAAGAACAATGAGCAGTTCTTC	CASSLAAGKNNEQFF	TRBV7-3	NA	once	TRBJ2-1
TGTGCCAGCAGCCAGGGGTTGGTCAGACAAGAGACCCAGTACTTC	CASSQGLVRQETQYF	TRBV11-3	NA	NA	TRBJ2-5
TGTGCCAGCAGTGCGGGACTAGCGGTTGACAATGAGCAGTTCTTC	CASSAGLAVDNEQFF	TRBV2	TRBD2	once	TRBJ2-1
TGTGCCAGCAGTTTTAGCGGGACCGGTTGGAATGAGCAGTTCTTC	CASSFSGTGWNEQFF	TRBV6-6	TRBD2	NA	TRBJ2-1
TGTGCCAGCAGCCCCGAGCCCACGGGAAACACCATATATTTT	CASSPEPTGNTIYF	TRBV5-6	NA	NA	TRBJ1-3
TGTGCCAGCAGTACAAGAGGATATGGCTACACCTTC	CASSTRGYGYTF	TRBV28	NA	NA	TRBJ1-2
TGTGCCAGCAGTTCCGGGACAGTAAGGGGAGAAAAAGAGACCCAGTACTTC	CASSSGTVRGEKETQYF	TRBV28	TRBD1	NA	TRBJ2-5
TGTGCCAGCAGTTTAAGTTTTGAGATAAACTTC	CASSLSFEINF	TRBV28	NA	NA	TRBJ1-2
TGTGCCAGCAGTTACAGGGCAAGAGGTTTTGTTGGCTACACCTTC	CASSYRARGFVGYTF	TRBV28	NA	NA	TRBJ1-2
TGTGCCAGCAGGTCAATAGCGGGAGTTACAGATACGCAGTATTTT	CASRSIAGVTDTQYF	TRBV6-5	TRBD2	NA	TRBJ2-3
TGCGCCAGCAGCTTGGCGGACAGGGATCGTCAGCCCCAGCATTTT	CASSLADRDRQPQHF	TRBV5-1	TRBD1	NA	TRBJ1-5
TGTGCCAGCAGCTTAGCGTCAAGCACAGATACGCAGTATTTT	CASSLASSTDTQYF	TRBV7-2	NA	few	TRBJ2-3